This T cell receptor beta chain was captured by sequencing in a study of T cells in Graves' hyperthyroidism and ophthalmopathy. Remarks on this clonotype: Its specificity is not known.

The V gene end was trimmed by 4 bases and the J gene end by 4 bases; junction bases not matched to a gene: 8. The CDR3 has 16 residues. Germline V gene sequence: CDR1 PRHDT, CDR2 FYEKMQ (reference sequence). General study points: Blood held most thyroid clonotypes expanded above 0.001 frequency.

Across 18 months, stable Graves' hyperthyroidism was marked by no progression to ophthalmopathy. TCR beta CDR3 region amplification was performed from RNA transcripts. HTBI primers were the set used in a first-round RT-PCR of the TCR CDR3. TCRdb reprocessed the multiplex PCR reads with MiXCR, giving one entry per CDR3 protein. The sample holds about 96,000 distinct CDR3 sequences, approximately 56% seen once. The V and J genes are TRBV13 and TRBJ1-5, with TRBD1 matching 9 bases. The source of this sequence is a woman aged 40 to 50 with Graves' hyperthyroidism. Sequencing input: blood. The CDR3 DNA reads as TGTGCCAGCAGCTCCTCCGGGACAGGGTGGAATCAGCCCCAGCATTTT. Translation gives CASSSSGTGWNQPQHF.